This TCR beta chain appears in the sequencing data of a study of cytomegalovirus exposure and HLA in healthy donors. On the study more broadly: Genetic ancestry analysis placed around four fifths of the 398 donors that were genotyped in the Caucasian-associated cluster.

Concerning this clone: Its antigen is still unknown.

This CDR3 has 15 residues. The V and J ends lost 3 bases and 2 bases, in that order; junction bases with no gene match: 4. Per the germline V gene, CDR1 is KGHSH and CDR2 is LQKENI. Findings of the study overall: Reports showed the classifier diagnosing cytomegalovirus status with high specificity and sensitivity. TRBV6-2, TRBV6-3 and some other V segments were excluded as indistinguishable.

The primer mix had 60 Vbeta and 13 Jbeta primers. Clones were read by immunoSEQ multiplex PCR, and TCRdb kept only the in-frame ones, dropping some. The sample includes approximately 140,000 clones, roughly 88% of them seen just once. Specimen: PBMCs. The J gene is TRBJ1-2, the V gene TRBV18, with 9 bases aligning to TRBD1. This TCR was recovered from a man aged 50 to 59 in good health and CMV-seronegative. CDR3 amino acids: CASSPVTGGNYGYTF. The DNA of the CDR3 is TGTGCCAGCTCACCGGTCACAGGGGGCAACTATGGCTACACCTTC.